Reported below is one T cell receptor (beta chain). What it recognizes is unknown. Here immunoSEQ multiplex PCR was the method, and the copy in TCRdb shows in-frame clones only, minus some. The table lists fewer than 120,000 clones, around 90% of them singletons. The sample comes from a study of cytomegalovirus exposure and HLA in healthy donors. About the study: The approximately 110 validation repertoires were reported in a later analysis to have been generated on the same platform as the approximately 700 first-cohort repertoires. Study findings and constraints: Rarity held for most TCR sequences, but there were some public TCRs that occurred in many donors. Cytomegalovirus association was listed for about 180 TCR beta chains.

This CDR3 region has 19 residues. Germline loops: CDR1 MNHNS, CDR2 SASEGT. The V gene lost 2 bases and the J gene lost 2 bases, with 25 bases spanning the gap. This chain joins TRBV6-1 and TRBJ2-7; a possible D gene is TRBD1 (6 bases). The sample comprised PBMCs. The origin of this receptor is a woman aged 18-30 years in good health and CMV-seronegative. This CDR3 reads CASSEYVGGLIQGTYEQYF. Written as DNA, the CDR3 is TGTGCCAGCAGTGAATATGTTGGGGGCTTAATCCAGGGAACCTACGAGCAGTACTTC.